The source of this T cell receptor (beta chain) is a study of CD8 T cells in Susac syndrome. While CD8+ and CD4+ T cells were isolated negatively, TEMRA cells were enriched by FACS. Reverse transcription of 0.5 to 1 ug RNA was performed with random hexamers. Amplification of TCR beta CDR3 used immunoSEQ multiplex PCR across 54 Vbeta and 13 Jbeta. TCRdb reanalysed the immunoSEQ multiplex PCR reads using MiXCR and keeps one entry per CDR3 protein. The sample consists of about 200,000 distinct CDR3 sequences, 92% of them appearing once. This CDR3 has 15 amino acids. Trimming took off 2 bases at V and 1 base at J, with 12 bases between the two ends. In germline, CDR1 is SGHNT, CDR2 YYREEE (reference sequence).

This sequence was found in a human donor with multiple sclerosis. The rearrangement links TRBV5-4 to TRBJ1-1, with no clear D. Sequenced: CD8+ T cells from PBMCs. Written as DNA, the CDR3 is TGTGCCAGCAGCTTCGGGTCCGGGCCGAACACTGAAGCTTTCTTT. Protein sequence: CASSFGSGPNTEAFF.